These 28 T cell receptor beta chains originate from one sample sequenced in a study of shared clonotypes between healthy human individuals. The table came from immunoSEQ multiplex PCR; TCRdb's copy has only in-frame clones and leaves some out. The sample holds approximately 1,000,000 clones, 75% to 80% seen once. The sample comprised memory CD4+ T cells from PBMCs. The subset: CD45RA-negative fraction. The receptor set was obtained from a young man in good health. Some clones in this sample may be carry-over from other donors' samples.

V gene TRBV29-1 combines with J gene TRBJ1-2; possible D gene TRBD1, 5 bases. The CDR3 length is 15 residues. Trimming took off 6 bases at V and 7 bases at J, with 24 bases between the two ends. Germline CDR1 is SQVTM and CDR2 is ANQGSEA. Here the CDR3 DNA reads TGCAGCGTCGGCAATGTAGGGGATGGGTCTGGTGGCTACACCTTC. Translating it yields CSVGNVGDGSGGYTF. Full variable domain (remainder filled in from reference TRBV29-1 and TRBJ1-2): SAVISQKPSRDICQRGTSLTIQCQVDSQVTMMFWYRQQPGQSLTLIATANQGSEATYESGFVIDKFPISRPNLTFSTLTVSNMSPEDSSIYLCSVGNVGDGSGGYTFGSGTRLTVV.

This chain links TRBV4-2 with TRBJ2-1; TRBD2 matches at 12 bases. The V gene end was trimmed by 4 bases and the J gene end by 4 bases; junction bases not matched to a gene: 8. From germline, CDR1 is LGHNA and CDR2 YNFKEQ. CDR3 length equals 17 residues. As DNA, the CDR3 is TGTGCCAGCAGCCTCCGGACTAGCGGGGTTGAATACAATGAGCAGTTCTTC. It yields the protein CASSLRTSGVEYNEQFF.

This clone was seen more than once but under ten times. The rearrangement joins TRBV29-1 to TRBJ1-5; no clear D. The CDR3 totals 15 residues. The germline V gene has CDR1 SQVTM and CDR2 ANQGSEA. Trimming shortened V by 5 bases and J by 0 bases, and 14 bases separated the two germline ends. CDR3 loop: CSVTFAGYSNQPQHF. Here the CDR3 DNA reads TGCAGCGTTACCTTTGCAGGATATAGCAATCAGCCCCAGCATTTT.

V and J are TRBV2 and TRBJ1-6; 10 bases agree with TRBD1. Germline loops: CDR1 SNHLY, CDR2 FYNNEI. The CDR3 loop spans 13 amino acids. The ends lost 8 bases at V and 7 bases at J; junction bases unmatched: 2. The DNA of the CDR3 is TGTGCCAGCGGGGACAGGGGAAATTCACCCCTCCACTTT. This gives the protein CASGDRGNSPLHF.

V gene TRBV6-1 combines with J gene TRBJ2-7, with a possible D match to TRBD1 (6 bases). The CDR3 is 13 residues long. The V end was cut by 5 bases, the J end by 3 bases, with 11 bases between. Looked up from germline, CDR1 is MNHNS and CDR2 is SASEGT. The CDR3: CASSRQVFYEQYF. In DNA form, the CDR3 reads TGTGCCAGCAGTAGACAGGTGTTCTACGAGCAGTACTTC.

The V and J genes are TRBV28 and TRBJ2-2; D not certain. This CDR3 contains 14 residues. Germline V gene data show CDR1 as MDHEN and CDR2 as SYDVKM. With 0 bases removed from V and 3 bases from J, the gap between germline ends came to 5 bases. The CDR3 sequence is CASSLWQDTGELFF. The DNA of the CDR3 is TGTGCCAGCAGTTTATGGCAGGACACCGGGGAGCTGTTTTTT.

This clone was seen more than once but under ten times. The chain joins TRBV28 to TRBJ2-7; weak D call: TRBD2 (6 bases). The CDR3 runs to 13 residues. Trimming removed 6 bases from V and 3 bases from J, with 12 bases in between. The germline CDR1 and CDR2 sequences are MDHEN and SYDVKM. The CDR3 DNA is TGTGCCAGCAGACGCGGGACTTTCTACGAGCAGTACTTC. Translated: CASRRGTFYEQYF. The full variable domain, in which reference TRBV28 and TRBJ2-7 provide the parts outside the CDR3, is DVKVTQSSRYLVKRTGEKVFLECVQDMDHENMFWYRQDPGLGLRLIYFSYDVKMKEKGDIPEGYSVSREKKERFSLILESASTNQTSMYLCASRRGTFYEQYFGPGTRLTVT.

The V call is TRBV7-9, the J call TRBJ1-1, with 9 bases aligning to TRBD1. Trimming at V came to 6 bases and at J to 6 bases, leaving 2 bases not matched to a gene. Germline CDR1 reads SEHNR; CDR2 reads FQNEAQ (reference sequence). The CDR3 loop spans 12 amino acids. The CDR3 DNA follows: TGTGCCAGCAGAAGGGACAGGGCTGAAGCTTTCTTT. Protein product: CASRRDRAEAFF.

This chain uses TRBV7-3 with TRBJ2-1; 9 positions match TRBD2. The J segment lost 6 bases and the V segment lost 3 bases, leaving 9 bases of the junction unmatched. The V gene's germline CDR1 is SGHTA and CDR2 FQGTGA. This CDR3 region has 16 residues. The CDR3 sequence is CASSFASGTRGNEQFF. CDR3 in DNA: TGTGCCAGCAGCTTTGCTAGCGGGACCCGGGGCAATGAGCAGTTCTTC.

V usage is TRBV18 and J usage is TRBJ1-5; 7 positions agree with TRBD1. Germline V lookup: CDR1 KGHSH, CDR2 LQKENI. This CDR3 is 14 amino acids long. V lost 2 bases, J lost 4 bases, and 2 bases stayed unmatched. The CDR3 sequence: CASSPGTENQPQHF. For the CDR3, the DNA is TGTGCCAGCTCACCAGGGACAGAAAATCAGCCCCAGCATTTT.

This chain uses TRBV5-1 with TRBJ2-3; no definite D call. This CDR3 is 14 amino acids long. V lost 2 bases, J lost 2 bases, and 9 bases lay in between. In germline, CDR1 is SGHRS, CDR2 YFSETQ. The CDR3 sequence: CASSFTQITDTQYF. The CDR3 DNA reads as TGCGCCAGCAGCTTTACACAGATCACAGATACGCAGTATTTT.

V and J are TRBV4-1 and TRBJ1-2, with TRBD1 as a possible D gene (5 bases). Between the trimmed V and J ends, which lost 1 base and 7 bases, there was a span of 16 bases. The length of the CDR3 is 15 residues. The germline V gene encodes CDR1 MGHRA and CDR2 YSYEKL. The CDR3 sequence is CASSQVGGAGGGYTF. The CDR3 coding sequence is TGCGCCAGCAGCCAAGTGGGAGGGGCCGGGGGTGGCTACACCTTC.

With regard to this clone: At the DNA level, this CDR3 is encoded by other sequences in the same sample as well. The chain combines TRBV6-5 with TRBJ1-2; 9 bases fit TRBD1. V was pared by 6 bases and J by 4 bases, with 6 bases of the junction left unmatched. Germline CDR1 and CDR2: MNHEY and SVGAGI. The CDR3 is made up of 14 amino acids. The CDR3 reads CASRKTGGSYGYTF. The CDR3 DNA is TGTGCCAGCAGAAAGACAGGGGGTAGCTATGGCTACACCTTC.

This chain uses TRBV2 with TRBJ2-7, with 8 bases lining up with TRBD1. V was pared by 8 bases and J by 0 bases, with 9 bases of the junction left unmatched. CDR3 length: 15 residues. CDR1 and CDR2 (germline): SNHLY, FYNNEI. This CDR3 reads CASRAGQGPSYEQYF. The CDR3 nucleotides read TGTGCCAGCCGGGCAGGACAGGGACCCTCCTACGAGCAGTACTTC.

In DNA form, the CDR3 reads TGTGCCAGCTCACGGGAGGGTACCTACAATGAGCAGTTCTTC. It specifies CASSREGTYNEQFF. V is TRBV18 and J is TRBJ2-1, with 7 bases fitting TRBD2. The J segment lost 2 bases and the V segment lost 4 bases, leaving 2 bases of the junction unmatched. CDR3 length equals 14 residues. Per the germline V gene, CDR1 is KGHSH and CDR2 is LQKENI.

V is TRBV6-1 and J is TRBJ2-3, with D possibly TRBD2 on 6 matching bases. V was pared by 6 bases and J by 1 base, with 14 bases between. Germline V lookup: CDR1 MNHNS, CDR2 SASEGT. The CDR3 extends over 15 amino acids. CDR3 amino acids: CASRAEPGGTDTQYF. The CDR3 DNA sequence: TGTGCCAGCAGAGCGGAGCCGGGAGGCACAGATACGCAGTATTTT.

The chain carries TRBV9 and TRBJ2-7; 11 bases agree with TRBD2. Germline CDR1 and CDR2: SGDLS and YYNGEE. V trimming: 4 bases; J trimming: 2 bases; junction bases outside the gene matches: 5. The CDR3 covers 15 residues. In DNA form, the CDR3 reads TGTGCCAGCAGCTACGGACTAGCGGGTGCCTACGAGCAGTACTTC. It is translated as CASSYGLAGAYEQYF.

V gene TRBV19 combines with J gene TRBJ1-5, with 8 nucleotides matching TRBD1. J was trimmed by 9 bases and V by 9 bases; bases with no gene match: 4. Germline V lookup: CDR1 LNHDA, CDR2 SQIVND (reference sequence). The CDR3 runs 11 residues. The CDR3 region is CASGTGGPQHF. The DNA of the CDR3 is TGTGCCAGCGGGACAGGAGGGCCCCAGCATTTT.

This clone was observed once. J is TRBJ1-2 and V is TRBV7-2, with a possible D match to TRBD1 (5 bases). Germline loops: CDR1 SGHTA, CDR2 FQGNSA. The CDR3 contains 17 residues. Trimming cost V 3 bases and J 1 base, with 18 bases left between them. As DNA, the CDR3 is TGTGCCAGCAGCTTCGCCGGGACCCAAAAATTTAACTATGGCTACACCTTC. Translating gives CASSFAGTQKFNYGYTF. Looking up the rest from reference TRBV7-2 and TRBJ1-2 gives the full variable domain: GAGVSQSPSNKVTEKGKDVELRCDPISGHTALYWYRQSLGQGLEFLIYFQGNSAPDKSGLPSDRFSAERTGGSVSTLTIQRTQQEDSAVYLCASSFAGTQKFNYGYTFGSGTRLTVV.

The chain employs TRBV28 and TRBJ2-3, with 9 bases aligning to TRBD2. Losses at the gene ends were 7 bases for V and 2 bases for J; bases not matched to a gene: 7. There are 15 residues in the CDR3. Germline-derived CDR1 and CDR2 are MDHEN and SYDVKM. The CDR3, as DNA: TGTGCCAGCATCCGAGCGGGAGGCTCCACAGATACGCAGTATTTT. Encoded protein: CASIRAGGSTDTQYF. The complete variable domain, with remaining parts taken from reference TRBV28 and TRBJ2-3, reads DVKVTQSSRYLVKRTGEKVFLECVQDMDHENMFWYRQDPGLGLRLIYFSYDVKMKEKGDIPEGYSVSREKKERFSLILESASTNQTSMYLCASIRAGGSTDTQYFGPGTRLTVL.

In the case of this clone: The identical CDR3 is also encoded by other nucleotide sequences in the sample. The genes are TRBV5-1 and TRBJ2-5; the D gene is possibly TRBD1 (5 bases). V dropped 0 bases and J dropped 3 bases, with 6 bases sitting between them. The CDR3 has 13 residues. Germline V gene lookup returns CDR1 SGHRS and CDR2 YFSETQ. This CDR3 reads CASSLGREETQYF. The CDR3 DNA is TGCGCCAGCAGCTTGGGCAGGGAAGAGACCCAGTACTTC.

The chain recombines TRBV30 with TRBJ2-1, with D possibly matching TRBD2 (6 bases). This CDR3 comprises 14 residues. The V gene lost 2 bases and the J gene lost 4 bases, with 12 bases spanning the gap. Germline-derived CDR1 and CDR2 are GTSNPN and SVGIG (reference sequence). The CDR3 is CAWSRLARYNEQFF. The CDR3 DNA is TGTGCCTGGAGTCGGCTAGCGAGATACAATGAGCAGTTCTTC.

The chain couples TRBV15 to TRBJ1-2, with 7 bases that match TRBD1. The CDR3 covers 14 residues. Trimming removed 4 bases from V and 7 bases from J; junction bases left unmatched: 9. Germline V lookup: CDR1 LNHNV, CDR2 YYDKDF (reference sequence). CDR3 coding DNA: TGTGCCACCAGCAAACCGGGACAGCCGCGTGGCTACACCTTC. Residues: CATSKPGQPRGYTF.

This rearrangement joins TRBV7-3 to TRBJ2-3; D gene uncertain. Per the germline V gene, CDR1 is SGHTA and CDR2 is FQGTGA. Trimming removed 4 bases at V and 5 bases at J, with 10 bases between. The CDR3 runs 13 residues. For the CDR3, the DNA is TGTGCCAGCAGCTCCCAAGCCGGAGATACGCAGTATTTT. Translation: CASSSQAGDTQYF.

The chain uses TRBV6-6 and TRBJ2-1; 7 bases line up with TRBD1. The CDR3 consists of 14 residues. In germline, CDR1 is MNHNY, CDR2 SVGAGI (reference sequence). With V trimmed by 6 bases and J by 5 bases, 7 bases remained unmatched. The CDR3 reads CASSPRDRDNEQFF. The CDR3 nucleotides read TGTGCCAGCAGCCCCCGTGACAGGGACAATGAGCAGTTCTTC.

This chain joins TRBV4-3 and TRBJ2-7; TRBD2 agrees at 11 bases. CDR1 is LGHNA, CDR2 YSLEER, per germline. The CDR3 is made up of 16 amino acids. Trimming at V came to 4 bases and at J to 7 bases, leaving 12 bases not matched to a gene. The CDR3 sequence: CASSPSLAGGPGEQYF. CDR3 DNA: TGCGCCAGCAGCCCATCATTAGCGGGAGGGCCGGGGGAGCAGTACTTC.

In this sample, this clone turned up a few times. This chain uses TRBV19 with TRBJ1-1; D gene unclear. Trimming pared 5 bases from V and 1 base from J, leaving 11 bases between. The germline gives CDR1 LNHDA, CDR2 SQIVND (reference sequence). The CDR3 is 14 amino acids. The CDR3 DNA sequence: TGTGCCAGTAGTCCTATCGGCACGAACACTGAAGCTTTCTTT. It yields the protein CASSPIGTNTEAFF.

This clone turned up a few times. CDR3: CASSPIFDNEQFF. Here the CDR3 DNA reads TGTGCCAGCAGCCCCATATTCGACAATGAGCAGTTCTTC. The gene calls are TRBV9 and TRBJ2-1; D gene ambiguous. The CDR3 loop spans 13 amino acids. The germline CDR1 and CDR2 sequences are SGDLS and YYNGEE. V was shortened by 4 bases and J by 5 bases, with 10 bases between the two germline ends.